These 23 T cell receptor beta chains were all obtained from the same sample, sequenced in a study of blood T cell repertoires in COVID-19. Data came from immunoSEQ multiplex PCR; TCRdb stores just in-frame clones and leaves some out. Of around 300,000 clones listed, over 75% are singletons. Sample: peripheral blood. These receptors were collected from a woman aged 45-65 years with active or convalescent COVID-19.

The chain couples TRBV14 to TRBJ1-2, with TRBD1 matching 8 bases. The germline CDR1 and CDR2 sequences are SGHDN and FVKESK. This CDR3 has 13 amino acids. The trim removed 4 bases at V and 6 bases at J, leaving 4 bases unmatched. This chain's CDR3 is CASSPRQGHGYTF. In DNA form, the CDR3 reads TGTGCCAGCAGCCCTCGACAGGGGCATGGCTACACCTTC.

The chain uses TRBV18 and TRBJ1-6, with 10 bases aligning to TRBD1. The germline V gene encodes CDR1 KGHSH and CDR2 LQKENI. The CDR3 is 15 residues long. Germline trimming cut 5 bases from V and 10 bases from J; bases unmatched to any gene: 8. This CDR3 is CASSSGGTGESPLHF. For the CDR3, the DNA is TGTGCCAGCTCAAGCGGGGGGACAGGGGAATCACCCCTCCACTTT. Complete variable domain (other parts from reference TRBV18 and TRBJ1-6): NAGVMQNPRHLVRRRGQEARLRCSPMKGHSHVYWYRQLPEEGLKFMVYLQKENIIDESGMPKERFSAEFPKEGPSILRIQQVVRGDSAAYFCASSSGGTGESPLHFGNGTRLTVT.

The rearrangement links TRBV28 to TRBJ1-4, with D maybe TRBD1 (5 bases). The length of the CDR3 is 12 residues. The germline V gene has CDR1 MDHEN and CDR2 SYDVKM. The V and J ends lost 11 bases and 3 bases respectively, with 10 bases between them. The CDR3 coding sequence is TGTGCCGCCGACAGCCCTAATGAAAAACTGTTTTTT. Encoded protein: CAADSPNEKLFF.

This sequence joins TRBV12-3 or TRBV12-4 and TRBJ1-1; 7 nucleotides match TRBD1. The CDR3 is 12 amino acids. V dropped 6 bases and J dropped 10; count of bases not matched to a gene: 8. DNA for the CDR3: TGTGCCAGCAGGATCGGGACAGTAGCAGCTTTCTTT. This sequence encodes CASRIGTVAAFF.

The chain recombines TRBV18 with TRBJ2-5; 13 bases line up with TRBD2. The V gene end was trimmed by 2 bases and the J gene end by 2 bases; junction bases not matched to a gene: 8. CDR3 length: 18 residues. Germline values: CDR1 KGHSH, CDR2 LQKENI. The CDR3 loop reads CASSPGTSGTYGQETQYF. As DNA, the CDR3 is TGTGCCAGCTCACCAGGGACTAGCGGGACGTACGGGCAAGAGACCCAGTACTTC.

The V call is TRBV6-2 or TRBV6-3, the J call TRBJ2-2; a possible D gene is TRBD1 (6 bases). The CDR3 is 13 residues long. The germline V gene has CDR1 MNHEY and CDR2 SVGEGT. V was cut by 5 bases and J by 10 bases, with 14 bases left in between. For the CDR3, the DNA is TGTGCCAGCAGTCCCCAGGGGACCCTGGAGCTGTTTTTT. Protein: CASSPQGTLELFF.

The gene calls are TRBV9 and TRBJ1-4; perhaps TRBD1 as D (5 bases). CDR3 size: 14 residues. Germline V lookup: CDR1 SGDLS, CDR2 YYNGEE. With 3 bases removed from V and 4 bases from J, the gap between germline ends came to 10 bases. The CDR3 sequence: CASSASGLNEKLFF. The CDR3 DNA is TGTGCCAGCAGCGCCTCGGGACTTAATGAAAAACTGTTTTTT.

The chain combines TRBV27 with TRBJ2-7, with TRBD2 as a possible D gene (5 bases). The CDR3 has 13 amino acids. Germline V gene data show CDR1 as MNHEY and CDR2 as SMNVEV (reference sequence). V was trimmed by 6 bases and J by 4 bases, leaving 13 bases between them. CDR3 DNA: TGTGCCAGCAGCCCCGGGGTGGGGTACGAGCAGTACTTC. Its translation: CASSPGVGYEQYF.

The chain couples TRBV18 to TRBJ1-1; 7 positions match TRBD1. Per germline, CDR1 KGHSH and CDR2 LQKENI. Losses at the gene ends were 3 bases for V and 5 bases for J; bases not matched to a gene: 12. This CDR3 spans 16 amino acids. The CDR3 nucleotides are TGTGCCAGCTCACCTAAAACCGGGACAGCTGGGACTGAAGCTTTCTTT. Translating gives CASSPKTGTAGTEAFF.

The chain carries TRBV6-5 and TRBJ2-7, with TRBD1 identical over 9 bases. Per the germline V gene, CDR1 is MNHEY and CDR2 is SVGAGI. Trimming cost V 0 bases and J 4 bases; bases outside gene matches: 4. The CDR3 runs 15 residues. CDR3 sequence reads: CASSYSNRGRYEQYF. The CDR3 DNA is TGTGCCAGCAGTTACTCGAACAGGGGGCGTTACGAGCAGTACTTC.

The chain combines TRBV6-4 with TRBJ1-5; 10 bases agree with TRBD1. There are 16 residues in the CDR3. Per the germline V gene, CDR1 is MRHNA and CDR2 is SNTAGT. The V gene end was trimmed by 3 bases and the J gene end by 7 bases; junction bases not matched to a gene: 9. As DNA, the CDR3 is TGTGCCAGCAGTGAAAATGGGACAGGGGAAAACCAGCCCCAGCATTTT. Translation: CASSENGTGENQPQHF.

The table lists this clone with a few counts. V gene TRBV6-2 or TRBV6-3 combines with J gene TRBJ2-5, with 12 nucleotides matching TRBD2. CDR3 length equals 15 residues. The V gene's germline CDR1 is MNHEY and CDR2 SVGEGT. The junction had 2 bases not matched to a gene; V was cut back by 2 bases and J by 4 bases. CDR3 in DNA: TGTGCCAGCAGTTACACGGGACTAGCGGGAGAGACCCAGTACTTC. Its translation is CASSYTGLAGETQYF.

J is TRBJ1-1 and V is TRBV19; 12 positions match TRBD1. CDR1 is LNHDA, CDR2 SQIVND, per germline (reference sequence). CDR3 length: 14 residues. Trimming cost V 6 bases and J 6 bases; bases outside gene matches: 5. The CDR3 DNA reads as TGTGCCAGTAGGACGGGACAGGGGGCGTCTGAAGCTTTCTTT. The encoded protein is CASRTGQGASEAFF.

The rearrangement links TRBV7-3 to TRBJ2-5; 9 bases agree with TRBD2. The CDR3 totals 15 residues. Germline values: CDR1 SGHTA, CDR2 FQGTGA. V trimming: 2 bases; J trimming: 3 bases; junction bases outside the gene matches: 4. CDR3 residues: CASSLAGLAKETQYF. In nucleotides, the CDR3 is TGTGCCAGCAGCTTAGCAGGACTAGCGAAAGAGACCCAGTACTTC.

This sequence joins TRBV5-1 and TRBJ1-2; 7 nucleotides match TRBD1. The CDR3 totals 15 residues. With 0 bases clipped from V and 7 bases from J, the junction kept 9 bases outside the gene matches. In germline, CDR1 is SGHRS, CDR2 YFSETQ. The CDR3 sequence is CASSLAEGAPGGYTF. The DNA of the CDR3 is TGCGCCAGCAGCTTGGCTGAGGGGGCGCCGGGTGGCTACACCTTC.

This chain connects TRBV15 to TRBJ1-1; D not certain. CDR3 length: 12 amino acids. V lost 4 bases, J lost 4 bases, and 7 bases lay in between. Germline lookup yields CDR1 LNHNV and CDR2 YYDKDF (reference sequence). CDR3 in DNA: TGTGCCACCAGCAAGCGGGGCACTGAAGCTTTCTTT. It is translated as CATSKRGTEAFF.

The gene calls are TRBV30 and TRBJ1-6, with TRBD1 matching 10 bases. This CDR3 is 14 amino acids long. Germline CDR1 is GTSNPN and CDR2 is SVGIG (reference sequence). V dropped 2 bases and J dropped 9; count of bases not matched to a gene: 4. The CDR3 coding sequence is TGTGCCTGGAGTCGACAGGGGGCCCGTTCACCCCTCCACTTT. Amino acids: CAWSRQGARSPLHF.

The chain has TRBV2 and TRBJ2-3, with D perhaps matching TRBD2 (7 bases). CDR1 and CDR2 from the germline V gene are SNHLY and FYNNEI. CDR3 length: 15 amino acids. Trimming took 5 bases from V and 1 from J, leaving 13 bases between them. The chain's CDR3 is CASSWRGPGTDTQYF. The CDR3, as DNA: TGTGCCAGCAGTTGGCGGGGGCCTGGCACAGATACGCAGTATTTT.

The gene calls are TRBV19 and TRBJ2-1, with 10 positions matching TRBD2. This CDR3 comprises 15 residues. The V gene's germline CDR1 is LNHDA and CDR2 SQIVND (reference sequence). V shed 4 bases and J 9 bases; nucleotides not matched to a gene: 9. CDR3 coding DNA: TGTGCCAGTAGTACCAGCGGGGGGGCGTATCTTGAGCAGTTCTTC. This gives the protein CASSTSGGAYLEQFF.

Concerning this clone: The same CDR3 arises from other DNA sequences in this sample as well. This CDR3 reads CASSFSGTYNEQFF. Here the CDR3 DNA reads TGTGCCAGCAGCTTTAGCGGAACCTACAATGAGCAGTTCTTC. The rearrangement uses TRBV7-2 and TRBJ2-1, with D perhaps matching TRBD2 (6 bases). The germline V gene has CDR1 SGHTA and CDR2 FQGNSA. Trimming left V 3 bases short and J 2 bases short, with 8 bases between. This CDR3 is built from 14 residues.

The chain is built from TRBV28 and TRBJ1-4; D is unclear. The CDR3 covers 15 residues. Trimming took 2 bases from V and 4 from J, leaving 11 bases between them. Germline-derived CDR1 and CDR2 are MDHEN and SYDVKM. The CDR3 region is CASSLAQTNNEKLFF. The CDR3 nucleotides are TGTGCCAGCAGTTTAGCTCAGACAAATAATGAAAAACTGTTTTTT.

This chain connects TRBV9 to TRBJ1-6; TRBD1 matches at 9 bases. Trimming at V came to 5 bases and at J to 9 bases, leaving 6 bases not matched to a gene. CDR3 size: 14 residues. Germline-derived CDR1 and CDR2 are SGDLS and YYNGEE. The CDR3 bases are TGTGCCAGCAGTCCGGGACAGGGTGTTTCACCCCTCCACTTT. Amino acid sequence: CASSPGQGVSPLHF.

This chain links TRBV6-1 with TRBJ2-6; a weak D match, TRBD2 (5 bases). Trimming left V 2 bases short and J 4 bases short, with 15 bases between. The germline V gene encodes CDR1 MNHNS and CDR2 SASEGT. The CDR3 consists of 17 residues. Written as DNA, the CDR3 is TGTGCCAGCAGTGAAAGACAAGCGGTGTCGGGGGCCAACGTCCTGACTTTC. Translation gives CASSERQAVSGANVLTF.